This is a list of T cell receptor beta chains from one sample in a study of monozygotic twins with inflammatory bowel disease. No DNA is given; TCRdb re-called the 5' RACE reads and lists each CDR3 protein once. The record lists roughly 200,000 distinct CDR3 sequences, of which the ten most abundant hold roughly 7.7%. The sample taken for sequencing was blood. The receptors here all came from a human donor with ulcerative colitis or Crohn's disease, or a healthy co-twin of an affected twin (not recorded which). The CDR3 runs from the conserved cysteine through the conserved F or W.

V gene	CDR3 length	J gene	CDR3 protein
TRBV9	16	TRBJ2-3	CASSVGVAGAGDTQYF
TRBV12-3/TRBV12-4	15	TRBJ2-3	CASSLDRQPLGTQYF
TRBV5-4	15	TRBJ1-1	CASSLDSYPNTEAFF
TRBV9	14	TRBJ2-3	CASSVVQGTDTQYF
TRBV9	15	TRBJ1-2	CASSVDPGANYGYTF
TRBV20-1	13	TRBJ2-4	CSAPSLAKNIQYF
TRBV4-2	12	TRBJ1-1	CASSQEEGRPFF
TRBV5-6	14	TRBJ2-2	CASSLPPNTGELFF
TRBV7-8	17	TRBJ2-3	CASSLKVAGLFTDTQYF
TRBV12-3/TRBV12-4	13	TRBJ1-2	CAIRRQGSYGYTF
TRBV2	13	TRBJ2-7	CASRQTGAYEQYF
TRBV20-1	13	TRBJ2-2	CSASHRTYGELFF
TRBV6-1	15	TRBJ1-2	CAVQASGQGYYGYTF
TRBV9	16	TRBJ2-3	CASSVTGDPSTDTQYF
TRBV6-1	15	TRBJ2-3	CASSRQGALTDTQYF
TRBV6-1	16	TRBJ1-3	CATRRTGGPRGDTIYF
TRBV6-2/TRBV6-3	12	TRBJ2-1	CASSLGINEQFF
TRBV5-1	14	TRBJ1-5	CASSLEPTGRPQHF
TRBV19	16	TRBJ2-7	CASSLRAGQYSYEQYF
TRBV30	13	TRBJ2-1	CAWRTMAYNEQFF
TRBV9	12	TRBJ2-1	CASSVDRSEQFF
TRBV30	17	TRBJ1-6	CAWSPGGGRDYNSPLHF
TRBV5-1	13	TRBJ1-2	CASSQTGDYGYTF
TRBV5-1	17	TRBJ1-2	CASTLSVAAGSAYGYTF